These 16 T cell receptor beta chains originate from one sample sequenced in a study of shared clonotypes between healthy human individuals. TCRdb's copy holds only in-frame clones and misses some; the assay was immunoSEQ multiplex PCR. The repertoire consists of roughly 640,000 clones, with roughly 97% occurring once and the leading ten covering about 0.057%. The sequencing input was naive CD4+ T cells sorted from blood. Subset noted: CD45RA+ positively selected. These receptors were taken from a woman in her 30s in good health.

The gene calls are TRBV11-3 and TRBJ2-1; 8 bases line up with TRBD1. CDR1 is SGHNT, CDR2 YENEEA, per germline. J gave up 7 bases and V 3 bases, and 5 bases lay outside the gene matches. CDR3 length equals 14 residues. The chain's CDR3 is CASSFQGAPNEQFF. The CDR3 DNA is TGTGCCAGCAGCTTTCAGGGGGCTCCTAATGAGCAGTTCTTC.

V and J are TRBV4-2 and TRBJ2-2; 9 bases are shared with TRBD1. Germline assignment: CDR1 LGHNA and CDR2 YNFKEQ. This CDR3 comprises 16 residues. J gave up 4 bases and V 6 bases, and 9 bases lay outside the gene matches. CDR3 region: CASSPTGGYGTGELFF. CDR3 bases: TGTGCCAGCAGTCCCACAGGGGGCTATGGCACCGGGGAGCTGTTTTTT.

The CDR3 region is CASSPPDSYEQYF. In DNA, the CDR3 is TGTGCCAGCAGTCCTCCAGACTCCTACGAGCAGTACTTC. This chain uses TRBV25-1 with TRBJ2-7; D unresolved. V was clipped by 5 bases and J by 0 bases, with 8 bases between them. CDR1 is MGHDK and CDR2 is SYGVNS in the germline V gene. This CDR3 has 13 amino acids.

This clone appeared a single time. The chain joins TRBV29-1 to TRBJ1-1; 7 nucleotides line up with TRBD1. Germline V gives CDR1 SQVTM, CDR2 ANQGSEA. The CDR3 has 14 amino acids. V was pared by 6 bases and J by 0 bases, with 7 bases of the junction left unmatched. CDR3 in amino acids: CSVIPGQLNTEAFF. CDR3 coding DNA: TGCAGCGTCATACCGGGACAGTTGAACACTGAAGCTTTCTTT.

The gene calls are TRBV6-5 and TRBJ1-4, with D tentatively TRBD1 (5 bases). Trimming took 0 bases from V and 4 from J, leaving 9 bases between them. The CDR3 is 15 amino acids. Looked up from germline, CDR1 is MNHEY and CDR2 is SVGAGI. Here the CDR3 reads CASSYSRGLNEKLFF. The CDR3 DNA reads as TGTGCCAGCAGTTACTCGCGGGGCCTTAATGAAAAACTGTTTTTT.

The chain joins TRBV12-2 to TRBJ2-7; TRBD2 is taken as the D call from the table, unchecked against the DNA. TRBV12-2 is a known pseudogene. The CDR3 runs 12 residues. Here the CDR3 reads CASPRCHAEQYF. CDR3 nucleotide sequence: TGTGCAAGTCCCCGGTGTCATGCCGAGCAGTACTTC.

The CDR3 protein is CSVVRAGGFHTGELFF. CDR3 nucleotide sequence: TGCAGCGTTGTAAGAGCGGGAGGGTTCCACACCGGGGAGCTGTTTTTT. The chain recombines TRBV29-1 with TRBJ2-2; 10 nucleotides line up with TRBD2. The CDR3 length is 16 residues. V lost 4 bases and J lost 3; bases outside the gene matches: 8. Germline V gives CDR1 SQVTM, CDR2 ANQGSEA.

The chain has TRBV28 and TRBJ2-7; no definite D call. The V gene lost 5 bases and the J gene lost 1 base, with 6 bases spanning the gap. The CDR3 has 12 residues. Germline values: CDR1 MDHEN, CDR2 SYDVKM. The CDR3 spells CASSAVSYEQYF. CDR3 coding DNA: TGTGCCAGCAGTGCCGTGTCCTACGAGCAGTACTTC.

V and J are TRBV10-1 and TRBJ2-1, with TRBD2 identical over 7 bases. The CDR3 spans 16 residues. V lost 3 bases to trimming and J lost 4 bases; unmatched junction nucleotides: 9. The germline V gene encodes CDR1 WNHNN and CDR2 SYGVQD (reference sequence). The CDR3 region is CASSENSAGVYNEQFF. The CDR3 region has the DNA TGCGCCAGCAGTGAAAATTCCGCGGGAGTTTACAATGAGCAGTTCTTC.

The gene calls are TRBV7-9 and TRBJ2-5; D remains ambiguous. TRBJ2-7 explains the end of the DNA better; the J call may be wrong. Germline values: CDR1 SEHNR, CDR2 FQNEAQ (reference sequence). The CDR3 runs 13 residues. This CDR3 is CASSLGQHYEQYF. Written as DNA, the CDR3 is TGTGCCAGCAGCTTAGGGCAACACTACGAGCAGTACTTC.

The genes are TRBV5-1 and TRBJ2-7, with D perhaps matching TRBD2 (5 bases). Between the trimmed V and J ends, which lost 7 bases and 6 bases, there was a span of 17 bases. The CDR3 has 13 amino acids. Germline values: CDR1 SGHRS, CDR2 YFSETQ. The CDR3 DNA sequence: TGCGCCAGCTCATCGGGATCCCTCTCCGAGCAGTACTTC. It yields the protein CASSSGSLSEQYF.

On this clone: The same CDR3 can be traced to other DNA sequences in this sample. This chain connects TRBV5-1 to TRBJ2-3; 11 bases fit TRBD2. V shed 0 bases and J 3 bases; nucleotides not matched to a gene: 3. Germline loops: CDR1 SGHRS, CDR2 YFSETQ. The CDR3 runs to 16 residues. CDR3 residues: CASSLGVAGGTDTQYF. The CDR3 region has the DNA TGCGCCAGCAGCTTGGGGGTAGCGGGAGGGACAGATACGCAGTATTTT.

This chain links TRBV2 with TRBJ1-1; D is perhaps TRBD1 (5 bases). This CDR3 has 13 residues. Per the germline V gene, CDR1 is SNHLY and CDR2 is FYNNEI. The V gene lost 4 bases and the J gene lost 0 bases, with 6 bases spanning the gap. CDR3 sequence: CASSGGMNTEAFF. In nucleotides, the CDR3 is TGTGCCAGCAGTGGGGGGATGAACACTGAAGCTTTCTTT.

V gene TRBV19 combines with J gene TRBJ2-5, with 9 bases matching TRBD1. Germline CDR1 reads LNHDA; CDR2 reads SQIVND (reference sequence). Trimming at V came to 6 bases and at J to 4 bases, leaving 6 bases not matched to a gene. The CDR3 runs 14 residues. The CDR3: CASRKTGGRETQYF. For the CDR3, the DNA is TGTGCCAGTAGAAAGACAGGGGGTAGAGAGACCCAGTACTTC.

The chain couples TRBV10-3 to TRBJ2-3, with D tentatively TRBD2 (5 bases). Trimming shortened V by 9 bases and J by 3 bases, and 10 bases separated the two germline ends. The CDR3 runs to 12 residues. Germline values: CDR1 ENHRY, CDR2 SYGVKD. The CDR3 DNA follows: TGTGCCATGTGGAGCGGAACAGATACGCAGTATTTT. Its translation: CAMWSGTDTQYF.

The V and J genes are TRBV6-5 and TRBJ1-1; D is unclear. The germline V gene has CDR1 MNHEY and CDR2 SVGAGI. Trimming removed 0 bases from V and 3 bases from J, with 8 bases in between. The CDR3 is 14 residues long. CDR3 sequence: CASSYSYGDTEAFF. The DNA for the CDR3 is TGTGCCAGCAGTTACTCGTATGGAGACACTGAAGCTTTCTTT.